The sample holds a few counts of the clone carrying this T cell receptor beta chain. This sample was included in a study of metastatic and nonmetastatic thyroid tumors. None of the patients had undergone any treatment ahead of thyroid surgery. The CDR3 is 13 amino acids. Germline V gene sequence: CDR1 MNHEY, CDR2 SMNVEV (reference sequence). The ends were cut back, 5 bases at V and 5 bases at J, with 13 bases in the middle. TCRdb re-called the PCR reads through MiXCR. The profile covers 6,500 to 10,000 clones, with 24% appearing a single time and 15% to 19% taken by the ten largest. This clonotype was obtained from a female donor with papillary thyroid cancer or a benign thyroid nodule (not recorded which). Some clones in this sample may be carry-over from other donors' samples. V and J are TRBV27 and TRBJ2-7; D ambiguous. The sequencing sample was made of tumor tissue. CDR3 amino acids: CASSTTEINEQYF. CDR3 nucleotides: TGTGCCAGCAGTACAACGGAGATAAACGAGCAGTACTTC.